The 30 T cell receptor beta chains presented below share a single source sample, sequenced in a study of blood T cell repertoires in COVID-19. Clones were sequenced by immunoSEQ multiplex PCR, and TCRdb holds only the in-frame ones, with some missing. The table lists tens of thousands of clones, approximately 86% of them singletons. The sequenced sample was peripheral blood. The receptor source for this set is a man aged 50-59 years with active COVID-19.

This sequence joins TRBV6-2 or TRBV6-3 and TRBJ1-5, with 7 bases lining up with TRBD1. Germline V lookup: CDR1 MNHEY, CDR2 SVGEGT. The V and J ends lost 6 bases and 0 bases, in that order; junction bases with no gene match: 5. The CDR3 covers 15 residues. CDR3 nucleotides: TGTGCCAGCAGCCCGGGACAGCTTAGCAATCAGCCCCAGCATTTT. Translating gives CASSPGQLSNQPQHF.

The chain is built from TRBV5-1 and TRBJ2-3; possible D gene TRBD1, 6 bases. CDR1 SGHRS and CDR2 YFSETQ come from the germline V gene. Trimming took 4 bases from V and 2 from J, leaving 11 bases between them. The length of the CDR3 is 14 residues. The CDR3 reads CASSPDSPTDTQYF. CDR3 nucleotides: TGCGCCAGCAGCCCGGACAGCCCCACAGATACGCAGTATTTT.

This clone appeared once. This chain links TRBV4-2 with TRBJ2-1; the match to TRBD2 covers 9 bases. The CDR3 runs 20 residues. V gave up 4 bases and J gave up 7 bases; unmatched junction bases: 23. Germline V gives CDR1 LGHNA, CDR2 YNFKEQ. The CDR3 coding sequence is TGTGCCAGCAGCCGCCGGACTAGCGCGAATCTTTTCTCCTACACGAATGAGCAGTTCTTC. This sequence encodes CASSRRTSANLFSYTNEQFF.

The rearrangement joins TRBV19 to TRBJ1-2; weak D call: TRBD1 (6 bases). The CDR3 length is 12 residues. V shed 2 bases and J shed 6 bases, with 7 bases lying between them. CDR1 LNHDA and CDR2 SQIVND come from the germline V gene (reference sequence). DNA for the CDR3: TGTGCCAGTAGTATATCAGGGGATGGCTACACCTTC. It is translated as CASSISGDGYTF.

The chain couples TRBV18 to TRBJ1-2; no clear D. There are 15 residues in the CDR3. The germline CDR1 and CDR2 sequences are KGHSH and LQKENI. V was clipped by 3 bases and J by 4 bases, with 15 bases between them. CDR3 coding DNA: TGTGCCAGCTCACCGGGAGGGAACCCAACCTATGGCTACACCTTC. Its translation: CASSPGGNPTYGYTF.

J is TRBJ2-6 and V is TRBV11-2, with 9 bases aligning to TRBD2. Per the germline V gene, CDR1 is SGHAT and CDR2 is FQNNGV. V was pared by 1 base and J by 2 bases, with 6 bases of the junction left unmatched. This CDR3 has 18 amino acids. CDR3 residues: CASSLGLAGTAGANVLTF. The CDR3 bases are TGTGCCAGCAGCTTAGGCCTAGCGGGGACCGCTGGGGCCAACGTCCTGACTTTC.

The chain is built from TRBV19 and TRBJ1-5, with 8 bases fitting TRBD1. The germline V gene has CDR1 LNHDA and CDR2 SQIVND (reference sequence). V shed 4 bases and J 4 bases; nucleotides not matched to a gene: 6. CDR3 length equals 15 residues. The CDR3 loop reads CASSKYRGGNQPQHF. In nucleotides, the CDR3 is TGTGCCAGTAGTAAATACAGGGGGGGGAATCAGCCCCAGCATTTT.

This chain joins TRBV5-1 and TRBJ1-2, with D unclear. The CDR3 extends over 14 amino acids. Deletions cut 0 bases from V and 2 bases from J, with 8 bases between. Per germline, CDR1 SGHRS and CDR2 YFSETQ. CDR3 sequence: CASSLDRRNYGYTF. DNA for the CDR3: TGCGCCAGCAGCTTGGATCGCAGGAACTATGGCTACACCTTC.

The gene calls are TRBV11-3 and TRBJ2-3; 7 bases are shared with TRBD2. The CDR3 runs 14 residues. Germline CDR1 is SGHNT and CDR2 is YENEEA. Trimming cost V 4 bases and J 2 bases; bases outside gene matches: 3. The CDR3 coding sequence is TGTGCCAGCAGCTGGGGGGGGTCCACAGATACGCAGTATTTT. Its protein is CASSWGGSTDTQYF.

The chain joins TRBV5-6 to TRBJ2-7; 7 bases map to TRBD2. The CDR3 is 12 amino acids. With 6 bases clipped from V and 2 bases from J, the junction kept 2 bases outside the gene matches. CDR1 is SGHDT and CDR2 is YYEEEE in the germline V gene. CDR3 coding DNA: TGTGCCAGCACACGGGGGGCCTACGAGCAGTACTTC. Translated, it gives CASTRGAYEQYF. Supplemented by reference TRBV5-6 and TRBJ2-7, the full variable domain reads DAGVTQSPTHLIKTRGQQVTLRCSPKSGHDTVSWYQQALGQGPQFIFQYYEEEERQRGNFPDRFSGHQFPNYSSELNVNALLLGDSALYLCASTRGAYEQYFGPGTRLTVT.

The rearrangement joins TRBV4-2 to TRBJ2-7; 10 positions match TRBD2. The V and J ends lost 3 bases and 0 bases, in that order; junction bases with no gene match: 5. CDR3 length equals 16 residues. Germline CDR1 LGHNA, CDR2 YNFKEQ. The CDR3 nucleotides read TGTGCCAGCAGCCACCTTAGCGGGGGGATCTCCTACGAGCAGTACTTC. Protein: CASSHLSGGISYEQYF.

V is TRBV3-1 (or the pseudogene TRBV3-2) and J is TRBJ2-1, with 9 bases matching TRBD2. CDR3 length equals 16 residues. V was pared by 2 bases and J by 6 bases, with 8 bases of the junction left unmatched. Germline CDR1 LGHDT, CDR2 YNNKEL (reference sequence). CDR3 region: CASSQSTGLAFNEQFF. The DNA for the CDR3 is TGTGCCAGCAGCCAATCGACGGGACTAGCATTCAATGAGCAGTTCTTC.

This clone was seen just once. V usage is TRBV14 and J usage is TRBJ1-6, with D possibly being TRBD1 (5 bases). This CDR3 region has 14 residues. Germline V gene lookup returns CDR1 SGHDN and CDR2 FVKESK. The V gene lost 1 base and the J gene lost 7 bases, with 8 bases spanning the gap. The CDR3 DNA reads TGTGCCAGCAGCCAAGTTGGGGGGAATTCACCCCTCCACTTT. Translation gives CASSQVGGNSPLHF.

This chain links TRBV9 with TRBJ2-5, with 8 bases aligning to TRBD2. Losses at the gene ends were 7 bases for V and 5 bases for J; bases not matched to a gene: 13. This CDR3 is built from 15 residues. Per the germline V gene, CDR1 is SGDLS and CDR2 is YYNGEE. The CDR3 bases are TGTGCCAGCTCAATGACGGGGGGGCCTTTCGAGACCCAGTACTTC. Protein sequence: CASSMTGGPFETQYF.

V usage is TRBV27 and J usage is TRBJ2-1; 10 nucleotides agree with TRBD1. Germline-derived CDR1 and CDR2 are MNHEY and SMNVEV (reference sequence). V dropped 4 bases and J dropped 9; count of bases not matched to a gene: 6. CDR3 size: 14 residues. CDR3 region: CASSWGQGNGEQFF. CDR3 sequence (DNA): TGTGCCAGCAGTTGGGGACAGGGGAACGGTGAGCAGTTCTTC.

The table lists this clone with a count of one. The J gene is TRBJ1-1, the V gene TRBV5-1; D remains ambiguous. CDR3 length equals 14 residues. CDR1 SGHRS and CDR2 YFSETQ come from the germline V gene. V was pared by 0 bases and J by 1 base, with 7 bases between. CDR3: CASSLGHTNTEAFF. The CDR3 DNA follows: TGCGCCAGCAGCTTGGGGCACACGAACACTGAAGCTTTCTTT.

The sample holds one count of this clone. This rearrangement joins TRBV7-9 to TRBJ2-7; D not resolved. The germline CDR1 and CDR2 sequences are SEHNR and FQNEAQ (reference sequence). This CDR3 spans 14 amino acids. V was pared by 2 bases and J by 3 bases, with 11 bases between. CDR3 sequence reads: CASSLSSLNYEQYF. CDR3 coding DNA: TGTGCCAGCAGCTTAAGTAGCTTAAACTACGAGCAGTACTTC.

CDR3 region: CASQPLGGFYEQYV. CDR3 nucleotides: TGTGCCAGTCAGCCTTTGGGAGGGTTCTACGAGCAGTACGTC. V gene TRBV6-5 combines with J gene TRBJ2-7; 7 bases agree with TRBD2. V was clipped by 9 bases and J by 3 bases; unmatched bases: 11. The CDR3 runs to 14 residues. CDR1 and CDR2 from the germline V gene are MNHEY and SVGAGI.

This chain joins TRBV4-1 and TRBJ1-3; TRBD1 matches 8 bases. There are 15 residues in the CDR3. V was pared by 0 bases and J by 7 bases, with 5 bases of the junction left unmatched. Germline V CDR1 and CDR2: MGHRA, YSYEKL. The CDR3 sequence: CASSQEGRGRNTIYF. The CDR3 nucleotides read TGCGCCAGCAGCCAAGAAGGCAGGGGGCGGAACACCATATATTTT.

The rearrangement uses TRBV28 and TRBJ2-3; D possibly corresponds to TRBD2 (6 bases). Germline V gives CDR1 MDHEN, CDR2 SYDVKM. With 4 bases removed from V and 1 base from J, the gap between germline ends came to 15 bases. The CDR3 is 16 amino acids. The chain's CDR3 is CASSSISGVGTDTQYF. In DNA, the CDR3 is TGTGCCAGCAGTTCTATTTCGGGAGTTGGCACAGATACGCAGTATTTT. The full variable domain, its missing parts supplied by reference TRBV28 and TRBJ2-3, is DVKVTQSSRYLVKRTGEKVFLECVQDMDHENMFWYRQDPGLGLRLIYFSYDVKMKEKGDIPEGYSVSREKKERFSLILESASTNQTSMYLCASSSISGVGTDTQYFGPGTRLTVL.

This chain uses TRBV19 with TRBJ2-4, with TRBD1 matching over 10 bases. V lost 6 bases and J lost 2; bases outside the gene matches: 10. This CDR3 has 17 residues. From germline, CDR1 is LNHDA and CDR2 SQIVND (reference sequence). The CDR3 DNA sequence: TGTGCCAGTAGCCCGGGACAGGGGAGGATCACCAAAAACATTCAGTACTTC. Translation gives CASSPGQGRITKNIQYF.

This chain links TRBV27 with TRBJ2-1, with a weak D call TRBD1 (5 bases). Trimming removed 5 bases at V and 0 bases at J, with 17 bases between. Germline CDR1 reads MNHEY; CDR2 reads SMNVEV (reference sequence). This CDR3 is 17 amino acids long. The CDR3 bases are TGTGCCAGCAGTCCCAGGGCCGTTCTGAGCTCCTACAATGAGCAGTTCTTC. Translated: CASSPRAVLSSYNEQFF.

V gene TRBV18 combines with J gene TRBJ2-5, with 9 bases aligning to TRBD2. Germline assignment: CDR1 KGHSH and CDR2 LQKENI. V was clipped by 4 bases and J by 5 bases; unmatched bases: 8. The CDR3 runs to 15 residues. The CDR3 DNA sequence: TGTGCCAGCTCACGAGGCGGGGGGGAAGAGGAGACCCAGTACTTC. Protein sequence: CASSRGGGEEETQYF.

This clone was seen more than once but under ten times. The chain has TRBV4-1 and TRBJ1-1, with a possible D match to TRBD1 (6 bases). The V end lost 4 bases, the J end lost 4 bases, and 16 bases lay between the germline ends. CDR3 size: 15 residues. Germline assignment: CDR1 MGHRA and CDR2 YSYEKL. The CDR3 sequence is CASSPVPGGGTEAFF. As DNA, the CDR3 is TGCGCCAGCAGCCCAGTCCCGGGGGGCGGCACTGAAGCTTTCTTT.

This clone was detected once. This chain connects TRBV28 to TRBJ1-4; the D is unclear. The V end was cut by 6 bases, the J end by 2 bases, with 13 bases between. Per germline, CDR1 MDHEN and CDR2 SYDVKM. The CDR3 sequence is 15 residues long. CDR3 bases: TGTGCCAGCAGCCTCTACGGAGTGACTAATGAAAAACTGTTTTTT. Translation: CASSLYGVTNEKLFF.

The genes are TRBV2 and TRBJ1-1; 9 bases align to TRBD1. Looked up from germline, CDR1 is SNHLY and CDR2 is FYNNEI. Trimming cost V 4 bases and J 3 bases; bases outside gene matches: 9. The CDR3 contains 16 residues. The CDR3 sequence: CASSVRTGVGDTEAFF. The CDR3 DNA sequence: TGTGCCAGCAGTGTTCGGACAGGGGTTGGGGACACTGAAGCTTTCTTT.

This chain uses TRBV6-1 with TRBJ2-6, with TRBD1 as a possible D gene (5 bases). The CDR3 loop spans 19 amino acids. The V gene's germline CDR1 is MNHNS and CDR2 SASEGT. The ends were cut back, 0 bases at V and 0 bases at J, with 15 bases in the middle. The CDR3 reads CASSEAGPSPDSGANVLTF. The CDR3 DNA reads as TGTGCCAGCAGTGAAGCGGGGCCTTCACCCGACTCTGGGGCCAACGTCCTGACTTTC.

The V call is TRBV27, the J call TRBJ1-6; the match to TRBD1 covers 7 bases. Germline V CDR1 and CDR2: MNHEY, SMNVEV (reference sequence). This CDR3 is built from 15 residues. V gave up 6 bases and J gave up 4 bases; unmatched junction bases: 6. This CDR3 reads CASSRGQTYNSPLHF. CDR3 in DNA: TGTGCCAGCAGCCGGGGACAGACTTATAATTCACCCCTCCACTTT.

The CDR3 is CASSHQPQGGHYNSPLHF. In DNA form, the CDR3 reads TGTGCCAGCAGCCATCAACCGCAGGGGGGACACTATAATTCACCCCTCCACTTT. The chain uses TRBV5-4 and TRBJ1-6; 7 bases line up with TRBD1. Losses at the gene ends were 4 bases for V and 3 bases for J; bases not matched to a gene: 13. The CDR3 is made up of 18 amino acids. Germline V CDR1 and CDR2: SGHNT, YYREEE (reference sequence). The whole variable domain, filled in from reference TRBV5-4 and TRBJ1-6, reads ETGVTQSPTHLIKTRGQQVTLRCSSQSGHNTVSWYQQALGQGPQFIFQYYREEENGRGNFPPRFSGLQFPNYSSELNVNALELDDSALYLCASSHQPQGGHYNSPLHFGNGTRLTVT.

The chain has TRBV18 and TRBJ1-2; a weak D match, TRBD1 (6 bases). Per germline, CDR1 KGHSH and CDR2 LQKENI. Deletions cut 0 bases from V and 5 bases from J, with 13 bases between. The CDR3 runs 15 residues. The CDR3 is CASSPPRTDLYGYTF. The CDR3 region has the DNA TGTGCCAGCTCACCACCCCGGACAGATCTTTATGGCTACACCTTC.